What follows is one T cell receptor (beta chain) and its context. Its antigen is unidentified. A second PCR, run for about 6 to 11 cycles, used a sample-barcoded 5' primer plus a J-beta primer mix. TCRdb processed the 5' RACE reads anew with MiXCR; each CDR3 protein has one entry. The table has 500,000 to 600,000 distinct CDR3 sequences, roughly a quarter seen once. This record belongs to a study of blood T cells in healthy people across ages. Study observations and caveats: Among long-lived donors, naive CD4+ cells were more numerous and diversity higher than in aged donors.

This CDR3 is built from 18 residues. Germline V lookup: CDR1 LNHDA, CDR2 SQIVND (reference sequence). Between the trimmed V and J ends, which lost 3 bases and 1 base, there was a span of 19 bases. Donors were healthy Caucasian individuals from Russia aged about 6 to 95. Each sample yielded at least 7 million isolated PBMCs. This rearrangement joins TRBV19 to TRBJ2-4; D may correspond to TRBD1 or TRBD2 (5 bases each). Sequencing input: blood. The TCR sequence derives from a woman in her seventies in good health. For the CDR3, the DNA is TGTGCCAGTAGTATCGAGGGGCAGGGAAGCTCCGCCAAAAACATTCAGTACTTC. It translates to CASSIEGQGSSAKNIQYF. Full variable domain (remainder filled in from reference TRBV19 and TRBJ2-4): DGGITQSPKYLFRKEGQNVTLSCEQNLNHDAMYWYRQDPGQGLRLIYYSQIVNDFQKGDIAEGYSVSREKKESFPLTVTSAQKNPTAFYLCASSIEGQGSSAKNIQYFGAGTRLSVL.